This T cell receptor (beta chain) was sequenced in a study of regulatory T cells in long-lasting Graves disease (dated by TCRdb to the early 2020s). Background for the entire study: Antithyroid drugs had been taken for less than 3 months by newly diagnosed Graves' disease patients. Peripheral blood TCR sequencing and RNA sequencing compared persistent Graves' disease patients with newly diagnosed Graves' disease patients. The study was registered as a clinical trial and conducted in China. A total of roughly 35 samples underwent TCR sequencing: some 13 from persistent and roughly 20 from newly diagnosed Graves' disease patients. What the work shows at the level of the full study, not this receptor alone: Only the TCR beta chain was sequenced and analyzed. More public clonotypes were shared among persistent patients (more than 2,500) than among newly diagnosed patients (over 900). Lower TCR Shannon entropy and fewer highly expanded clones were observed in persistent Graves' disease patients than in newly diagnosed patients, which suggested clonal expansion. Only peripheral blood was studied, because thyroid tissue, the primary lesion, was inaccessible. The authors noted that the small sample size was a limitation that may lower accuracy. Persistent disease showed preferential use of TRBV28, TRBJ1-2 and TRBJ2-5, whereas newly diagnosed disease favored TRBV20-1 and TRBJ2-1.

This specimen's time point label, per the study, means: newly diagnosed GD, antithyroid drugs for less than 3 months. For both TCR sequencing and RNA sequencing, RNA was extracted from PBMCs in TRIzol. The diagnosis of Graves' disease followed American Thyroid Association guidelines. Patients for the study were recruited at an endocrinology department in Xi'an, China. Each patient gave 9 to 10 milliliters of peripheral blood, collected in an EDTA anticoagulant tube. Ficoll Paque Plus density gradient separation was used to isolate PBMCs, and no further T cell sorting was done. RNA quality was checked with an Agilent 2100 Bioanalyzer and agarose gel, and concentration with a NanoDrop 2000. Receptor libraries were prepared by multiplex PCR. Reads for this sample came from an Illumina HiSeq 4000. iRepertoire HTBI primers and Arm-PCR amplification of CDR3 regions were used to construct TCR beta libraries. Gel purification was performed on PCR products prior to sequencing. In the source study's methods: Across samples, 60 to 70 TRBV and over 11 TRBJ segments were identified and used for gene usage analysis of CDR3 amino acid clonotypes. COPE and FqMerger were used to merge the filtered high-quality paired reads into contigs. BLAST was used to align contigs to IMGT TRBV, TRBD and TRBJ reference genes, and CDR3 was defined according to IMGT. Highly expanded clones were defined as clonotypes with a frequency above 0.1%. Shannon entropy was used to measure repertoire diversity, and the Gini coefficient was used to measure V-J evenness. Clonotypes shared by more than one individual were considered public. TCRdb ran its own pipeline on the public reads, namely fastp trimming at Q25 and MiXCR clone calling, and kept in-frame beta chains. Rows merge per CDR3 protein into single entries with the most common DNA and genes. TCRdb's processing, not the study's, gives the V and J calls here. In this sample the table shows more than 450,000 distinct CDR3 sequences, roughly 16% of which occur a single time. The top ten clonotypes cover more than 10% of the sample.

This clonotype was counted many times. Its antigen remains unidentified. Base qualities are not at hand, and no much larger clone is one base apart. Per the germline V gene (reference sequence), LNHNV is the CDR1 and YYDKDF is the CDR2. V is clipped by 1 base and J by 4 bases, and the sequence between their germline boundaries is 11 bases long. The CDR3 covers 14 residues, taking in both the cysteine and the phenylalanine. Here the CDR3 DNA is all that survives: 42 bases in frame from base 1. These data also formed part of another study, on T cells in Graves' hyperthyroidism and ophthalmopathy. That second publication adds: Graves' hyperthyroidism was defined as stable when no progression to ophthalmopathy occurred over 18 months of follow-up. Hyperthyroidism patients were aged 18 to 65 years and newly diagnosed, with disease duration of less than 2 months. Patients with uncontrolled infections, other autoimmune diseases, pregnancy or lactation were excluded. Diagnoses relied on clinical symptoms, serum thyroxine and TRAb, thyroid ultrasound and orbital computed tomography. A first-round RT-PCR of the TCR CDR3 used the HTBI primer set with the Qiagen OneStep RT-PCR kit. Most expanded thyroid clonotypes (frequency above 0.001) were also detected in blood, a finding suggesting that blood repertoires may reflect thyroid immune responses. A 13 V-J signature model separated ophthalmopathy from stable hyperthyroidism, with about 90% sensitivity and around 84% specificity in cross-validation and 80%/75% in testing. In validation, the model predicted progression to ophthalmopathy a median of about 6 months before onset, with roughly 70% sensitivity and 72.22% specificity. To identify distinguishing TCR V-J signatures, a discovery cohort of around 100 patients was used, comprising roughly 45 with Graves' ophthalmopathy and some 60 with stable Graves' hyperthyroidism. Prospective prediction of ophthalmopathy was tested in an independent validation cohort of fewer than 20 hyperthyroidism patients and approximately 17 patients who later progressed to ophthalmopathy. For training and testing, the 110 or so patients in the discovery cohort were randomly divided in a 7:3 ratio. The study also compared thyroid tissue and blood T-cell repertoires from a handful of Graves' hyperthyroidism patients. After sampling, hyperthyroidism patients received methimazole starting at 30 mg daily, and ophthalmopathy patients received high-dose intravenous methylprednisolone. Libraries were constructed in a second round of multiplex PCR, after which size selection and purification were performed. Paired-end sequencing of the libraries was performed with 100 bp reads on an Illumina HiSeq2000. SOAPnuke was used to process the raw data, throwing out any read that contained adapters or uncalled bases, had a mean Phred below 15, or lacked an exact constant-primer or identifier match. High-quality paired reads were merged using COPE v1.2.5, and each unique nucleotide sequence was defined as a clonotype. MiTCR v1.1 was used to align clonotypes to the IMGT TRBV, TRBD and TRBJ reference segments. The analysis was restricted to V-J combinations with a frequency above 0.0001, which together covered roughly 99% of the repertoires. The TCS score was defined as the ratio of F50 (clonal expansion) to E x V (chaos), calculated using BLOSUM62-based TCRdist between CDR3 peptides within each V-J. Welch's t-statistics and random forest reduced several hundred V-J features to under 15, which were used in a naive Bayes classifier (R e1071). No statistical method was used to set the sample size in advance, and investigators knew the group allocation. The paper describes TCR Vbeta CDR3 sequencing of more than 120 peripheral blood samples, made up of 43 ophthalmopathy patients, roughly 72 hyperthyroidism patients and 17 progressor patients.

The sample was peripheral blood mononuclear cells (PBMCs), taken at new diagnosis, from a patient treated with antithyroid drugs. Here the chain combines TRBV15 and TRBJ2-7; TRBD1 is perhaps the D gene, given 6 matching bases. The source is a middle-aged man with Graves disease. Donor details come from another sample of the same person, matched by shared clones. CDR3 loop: CATSRAGVGYEQYF. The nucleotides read TGTGCCACCAGCAGAGCAGGGGTCGGATACGAGCAGTACTTC.